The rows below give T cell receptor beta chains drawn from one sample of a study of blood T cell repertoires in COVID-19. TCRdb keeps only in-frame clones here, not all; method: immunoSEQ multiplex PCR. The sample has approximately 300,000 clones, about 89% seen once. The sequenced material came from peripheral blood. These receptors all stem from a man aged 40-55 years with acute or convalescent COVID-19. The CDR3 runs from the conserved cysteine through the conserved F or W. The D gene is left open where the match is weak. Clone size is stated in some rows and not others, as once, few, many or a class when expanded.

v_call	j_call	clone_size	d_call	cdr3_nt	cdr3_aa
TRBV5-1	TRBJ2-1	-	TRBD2	TGCGCCAGCAGCCTCCTGGTGGCTAGCGGGAAAAATGAGCAGTTCTTC	CASSLLVASGKNEQFF
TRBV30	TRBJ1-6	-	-	TGTGCCTGGAGTGTATTAGTCAATTCACCCCTCCACTTT	CAWSVLVNSPLHF
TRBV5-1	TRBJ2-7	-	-	TGCGCCAGCAGCTTCCAGGGCTACGAGCAGTACTTC	CASSFQGYEQYF
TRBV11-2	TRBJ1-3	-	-	TGTGCCAGCAGCATTAGGGGGGGCCTCTCTGGAAACACCATATATTTT	CASSIRGGLSGNTIYF
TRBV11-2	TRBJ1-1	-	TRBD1	TGTGCCAGCAGCCCCCGCAACAGGGGTGAAGCTTTCTTT	CASSPRNRGEAFF
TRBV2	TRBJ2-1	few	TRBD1	TGTGCCAGCACCTGGGACAGTAACAATGAGCAGTTCTTC	CASTWDSNNEQFF
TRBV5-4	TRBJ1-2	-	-	TGTGCCAGCAGGTACCCGGGTGCGCAGCTCGGTGGCTACACCTTC	CASRYPGAQLGGYTF
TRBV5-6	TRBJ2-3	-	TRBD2	TGTGCCAGCAGCCCCGGACTAGTGTCAGATACGCAGTATTTT	CASSPGLVSDTQYF
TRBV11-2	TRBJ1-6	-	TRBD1	TGTGCCAGCAGCCGCACAGGGGGCGAAGGTTCACCCCTCCACTTT	CASSRTGGEGSPLHF
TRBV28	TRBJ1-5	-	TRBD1	TGTGCCAGCACTCTAGGGGGCGCGGGCAATCAGCCCCAGCATTTT	CASTLGGAGNQPQHF
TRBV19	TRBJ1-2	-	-	TGTGCCAGTAGTATAGGCAGGAGGAATGGCTACACCTTC	CASSIGRRNGYTF
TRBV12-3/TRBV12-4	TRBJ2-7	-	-	TGTGCCAGCAACTCTGGCTACGAGCAGTACTTC	CASNSGYEQYF
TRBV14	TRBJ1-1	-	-	TGTGCCAGCAGCCAAGGACAGAACACTGAAGCTTTCTTT	CASSQGQNTEAFF
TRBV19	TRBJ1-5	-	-	TGTGCCAGTAGTCCCGCCCCCTTGACAGGCAATCAGCCCCAGCATTTT	CASSPAPLTGNQPQHF
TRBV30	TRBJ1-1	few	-	TGTGCCTGGAGTAAGGAGACAGATTTTACTGAAGCTTTCTTT	CAWSKETDFTEAFF
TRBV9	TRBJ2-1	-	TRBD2	TGTGCCAGCAGCGTAGGCGGCGGGGGGGCTGTTCAGTTCTTC	CASSVGGGGAVQFF
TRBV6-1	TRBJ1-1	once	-	TGTGCCAGCAGTAGTCCGGGACAACAGAACACTGAAGCTTTCTTT	CASSSPGQQNTEAFF
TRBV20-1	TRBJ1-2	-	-	TGCAGTGCTAGTTACAGGAGTTATGGCTACACCTTC	CSASYRSYGYTF
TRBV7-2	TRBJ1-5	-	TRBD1	TGTGCCAGCAGCTTAGTACAGGGGGACAATCAGCCCCAGCATTTT	CASSLVQGDNQPQHF
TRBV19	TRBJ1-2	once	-	TGTGCCAGTAGTAGCGGATTGCTCTATGGCTACACCTTC	CASSSGLLYGYTF
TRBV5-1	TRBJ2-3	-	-	TGCGCCAGCAGCTTGGGTAGCGGACGGGACACAGATACGCAGTATTTT	CASSLGSGRDTDTQYF
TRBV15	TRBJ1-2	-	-	TGTGCCACCAGCAGGGGGAGAGGGTCAGCTAACTATGGCTACACCTTC	CATSRGRGSANYGYTF
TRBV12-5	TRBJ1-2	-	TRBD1	TGTGCTAGTGGGGGGGACAGGACGGTAGGTGGCTACACCTTC	CASGGDRTVGGYTF
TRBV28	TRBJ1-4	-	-	TGTGCCAGCAGTTTGGGAGGGGCCGAAAGTGAAAAACTGTTTTTT	CASSLGGAESEKLFF
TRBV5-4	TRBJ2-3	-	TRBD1	TGTGCCAGCAGCCCGAGCCGGGACAGGGGAACAGATACGCAGTATTTT	CASSPSRDRGTDTQYF
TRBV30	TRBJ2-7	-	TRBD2	TGTGCCTGGACTAGCGGGAGAACCTACGAGCAGTACTTC	CAWTSGRTYEQYF
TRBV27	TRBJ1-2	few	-	TGTGCCAGCAGACATACAGGGACCTCTAACTATGGCTACACCTTC	CASRHTGTSNYGYTF
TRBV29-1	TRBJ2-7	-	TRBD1	TGCAGCGTATGGGGGGGGACAGGGAACAACTACGAGCAGTACTTC	CSVWGGTGNNYEQYF
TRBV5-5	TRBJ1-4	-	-	TGTGCCAGCAGCCGGGGGGCAAGGGAGGAAAAACTGTTTTTT	CASSRGAREEKLFF
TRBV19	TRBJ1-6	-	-	TGTGCCAGTAAGGGACACCTCTATAATTCACCCCTCCACTTT	CASKGHLYNSPLHF
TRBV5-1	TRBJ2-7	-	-	TGCGCCAGCAGCCCCACCGTAAATGATAAGGGGGAGCAGTACTTC	CASSPTVNDKGEQYF
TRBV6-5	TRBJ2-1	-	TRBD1	TGTGCCAGCGCGCCCGGACAGGCCTACAATGAGCAGTTCTTC	CASAPGQAYNEQFF
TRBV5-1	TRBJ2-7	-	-	TGCGCCAGCAGCTCCGTTACAGGGTCCTACGAGCAGTACTTC	CASSSVTGSYEQYF
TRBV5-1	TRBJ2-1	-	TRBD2	TGCGCCAGCAGCCTGGTCGGCGGGGGGACCTACAATGAGCAGTTCTTC	CASSLVGGGTYNEQFF
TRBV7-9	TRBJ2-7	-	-	TGTGCCAGCAGCCGGAGCTTCGACCAGTACTTC	CASSRSFDQYF
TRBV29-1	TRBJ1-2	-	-	TGCAGCGTTGAAGATCGGCGGATAGGGGACTATGGCTACACCTTC	CSVEDRRIGDYGYTF
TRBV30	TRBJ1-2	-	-	TGTGCCTGGAGTGTTTTCAGGGAACATGGCTACACCTTC	CAWSVFREHGYTF
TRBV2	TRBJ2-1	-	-	TGTGCCAGCAGTGGGAGCAATGAGCAGTTCTTC	CASSGSNEQFF
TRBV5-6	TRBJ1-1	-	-	TGTGCCAGCAGCTTGGAAGGGGTGAACACTGAAGCTTTCTTT	CASSLEGVNTEAFF
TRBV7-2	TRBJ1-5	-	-	TGTGCCAGCAGCTTAGAACGGCAGCCCCAGCATTTT	CASSLERQPQHF